This T cell receptor beta chain was sequenced in a study of shared clonotypes between healthy human individuals. Study-wide points: Larger estimated richness was generally seen in naive subsets than in memory subsets. For sorted subsets, rarefaction showed incomplete sequencing despite large depth. Four donors held about 5% of naive CD4 clonotypes in common.

The assay was carried out at the deep level. Repertoires were generated with immunoSEQ multiplex PCR, while TCRdb's copy carries only in-frame clones and drops some. The table includes about 1.1 million clones, approximately 77% detected once. This clone was counted only a few times. Its matching antigen is unknown. Germline CDR1 is LNHDA and CDR2 is SQIVND (reference sequence). Trimming at V came to 3 bases and at J to 1 base, leaving 6 bases not matched to a gene. The CDR3 covers 17 residues. The chain couples TRBV19 to TRBJ2-3, with 11 bases aligning to TRBD2. Sequenced material: memory CD4+ T cells from PBMCs. Subset indicated: CD45RA-negative fraction. The sequence came from a man aged 18 to 29 in good health. Some clones in this sample may be carry-over from other donors' samples. CDR3 sequence reads: CASSIRPGLAGTDTQYF. DNA of the CDR3: TGTGCCAGTAGTATTCGCCCGGGACTAGCGGGCACAGATACGCAGTATTTT.